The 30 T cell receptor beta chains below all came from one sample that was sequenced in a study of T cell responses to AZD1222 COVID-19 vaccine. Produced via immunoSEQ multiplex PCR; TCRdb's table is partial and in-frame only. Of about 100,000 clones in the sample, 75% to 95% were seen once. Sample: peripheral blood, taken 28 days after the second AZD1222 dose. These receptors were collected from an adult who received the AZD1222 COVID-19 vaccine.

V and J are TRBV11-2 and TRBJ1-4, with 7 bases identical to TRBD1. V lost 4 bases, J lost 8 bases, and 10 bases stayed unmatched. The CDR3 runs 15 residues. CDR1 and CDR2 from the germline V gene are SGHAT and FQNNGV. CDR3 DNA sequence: TGTGCCAGCAGCTGGAGACAGGGACTAGGAGAAAAACTGTTTTTT. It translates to CASSWRQGLGEKLFF.

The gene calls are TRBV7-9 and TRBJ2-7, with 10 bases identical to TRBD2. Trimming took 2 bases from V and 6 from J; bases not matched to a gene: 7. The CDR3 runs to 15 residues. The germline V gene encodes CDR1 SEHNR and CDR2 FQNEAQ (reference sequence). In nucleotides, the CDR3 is TGTGCCAGCAGCTTACAAGCGGGAGGGCGAGGCGAGCAGTACTTC. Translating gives CASSLQAGGRGEQYF.

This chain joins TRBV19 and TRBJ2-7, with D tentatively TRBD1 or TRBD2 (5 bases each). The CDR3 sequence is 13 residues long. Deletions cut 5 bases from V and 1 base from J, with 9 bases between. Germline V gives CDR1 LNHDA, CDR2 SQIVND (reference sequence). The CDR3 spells CASSAGASYEQYF. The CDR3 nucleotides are TGTGCCAGTAGTGCCGGGGCTTCCTACGAGCAGTACTTC.

The CDR3 reads CASSPGTSVGETQYF. CDR3 DNA: TGTGCCAGCAGCCCGGGGACTAGCGTTGGAGAGACCCAGTACTTC. V usage is TRBV7-9 and J usage is TRBJ2-5; 10 bases are a match to TRBD2. CDR1 is SEHNR and CDR2 is FQNEAQ in the germline V gene (reference sequence). J was trimmed by 4 bases and V by 5 bases; bases with no gene match: 7. This CDR3 has 15 amino acids.

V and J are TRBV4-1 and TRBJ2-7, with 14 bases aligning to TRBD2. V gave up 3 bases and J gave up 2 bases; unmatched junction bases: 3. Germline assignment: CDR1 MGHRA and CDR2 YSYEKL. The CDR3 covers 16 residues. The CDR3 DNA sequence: TGCGCCAGCAGCCAGGTGACTAGCGGGGGGGCCTACGAGCAGTACTTC. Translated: CASSQVTSGGAYEQYF.

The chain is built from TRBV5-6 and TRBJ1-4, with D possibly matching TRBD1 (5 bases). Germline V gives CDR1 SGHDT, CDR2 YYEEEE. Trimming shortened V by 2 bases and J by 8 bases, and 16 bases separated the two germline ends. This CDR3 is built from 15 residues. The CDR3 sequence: CASSFGGGAGEKLFF. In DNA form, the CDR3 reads TGTGCCAGCAGCTTTGGTGGAGGGGCCGGGGAAAAACTGTTTTTT.

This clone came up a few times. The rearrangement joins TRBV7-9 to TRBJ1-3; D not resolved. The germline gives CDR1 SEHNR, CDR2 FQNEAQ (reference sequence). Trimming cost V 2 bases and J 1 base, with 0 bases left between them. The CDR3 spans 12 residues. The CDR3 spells CASSLSGNTIYF. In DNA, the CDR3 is TGTGCCAGCAGCTTATCTGGAAACACCATATATTTT.

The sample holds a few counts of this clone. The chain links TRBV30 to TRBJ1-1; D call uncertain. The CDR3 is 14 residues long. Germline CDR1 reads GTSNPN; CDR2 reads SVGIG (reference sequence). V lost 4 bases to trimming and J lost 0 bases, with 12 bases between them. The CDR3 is CAWIPSALNTEAFF. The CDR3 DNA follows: TGTGCCTGGATCCCCTCCGCTTTGAACACTGAAGCTTTCTTT. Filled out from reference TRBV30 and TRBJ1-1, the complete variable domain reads SQTIHQWPATLVQPVGSPLSLECTVEGTSNPNLYWYRQAAGRGLQLLFYSVGIGQISSEVPQNLSASRPQDRQFILSSKKLLLSDSGFYLCAWIPSALNTEAFFGQGTRLTVV.

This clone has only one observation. The CDR3 bases are TGTGCCAGCAGGTCTTCTTACCACAATGAGCAGTTCTTC. It encodes CASRSSYHNEQFF. The gene calls are TRBV2 and TRBJ2-1; D gene uncertain. The CDR3 runs to 13 residues. Trimming shortened V by 6 bases and J by 5 bases, and 11 bases separated the two germline ends. From germline, CDR1 is SNHLY and CDR2 FYNNEI.

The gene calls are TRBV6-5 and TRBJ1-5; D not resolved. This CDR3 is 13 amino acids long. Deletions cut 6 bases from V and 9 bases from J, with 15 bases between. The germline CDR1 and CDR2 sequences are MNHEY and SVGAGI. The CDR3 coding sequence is TGTGCCAGCAGCCCCAGGCAGGCCGTGCCCCAGCATTTT. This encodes CASSPRQAVPQHF.

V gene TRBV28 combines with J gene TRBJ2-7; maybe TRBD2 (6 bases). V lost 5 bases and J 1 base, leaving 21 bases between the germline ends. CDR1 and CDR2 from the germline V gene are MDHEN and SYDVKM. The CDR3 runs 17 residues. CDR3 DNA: TGTGCCAGCAGTCGCACTCGGGGCGGGGTCGGTTCCTACGAGCAGTACTTC. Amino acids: CASSRTRGGVGSYEQYF. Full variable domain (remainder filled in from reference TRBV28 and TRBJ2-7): DVKVTQSSRYLVKRTGEKVFLECVQDMDHENMFWYRQDPGLGLRLIYFSYDVKMKEKGDIPEGYSVSREKKERFSLILESASTNQTSMYLCASSRTRGGVGSYEQYFGPGTRLTVT.

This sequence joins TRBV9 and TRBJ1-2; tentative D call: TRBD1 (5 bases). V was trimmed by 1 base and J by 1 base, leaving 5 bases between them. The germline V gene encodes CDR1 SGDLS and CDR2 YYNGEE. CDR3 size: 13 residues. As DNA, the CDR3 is TGTGCCAGCAGCGTACAGGGTAACTATGGCTACACCTTC. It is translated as CASSVQGNYGYTF.

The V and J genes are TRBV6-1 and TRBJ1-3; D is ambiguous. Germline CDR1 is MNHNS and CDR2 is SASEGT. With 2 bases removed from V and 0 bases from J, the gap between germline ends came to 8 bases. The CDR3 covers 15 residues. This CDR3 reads CASSEWRVSGNTIYF. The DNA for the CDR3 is TGTGCCAGCAGTGAATGGAGGGTCTCTGGAAACACCATATATTTT.

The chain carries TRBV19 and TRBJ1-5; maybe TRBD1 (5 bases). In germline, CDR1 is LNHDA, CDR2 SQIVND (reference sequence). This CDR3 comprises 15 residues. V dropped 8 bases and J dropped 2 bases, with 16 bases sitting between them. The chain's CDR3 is CASLGGKSGNQPQHF. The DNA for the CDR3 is TGTGCCAGTTTGGGGGGAAAAAGCGGCAATCAGCCCCAGCATTTT.

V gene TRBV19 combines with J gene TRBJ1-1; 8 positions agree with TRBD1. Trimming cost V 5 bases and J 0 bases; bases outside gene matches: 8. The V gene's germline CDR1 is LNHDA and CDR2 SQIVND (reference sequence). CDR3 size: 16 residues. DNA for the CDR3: TGTGCCAGTAGTGAGGGGACAGGAAGGGTGAACACTGAAGCTTTCTTT. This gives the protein CASSEGTGRVNTEAFF. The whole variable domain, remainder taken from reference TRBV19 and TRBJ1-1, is DGGITQSPKYLFRKEGQNVTLSCEQNLNHDAMYWYRQDPGQGLRLIYYSQIVNDFQKGDIAEGYSVSREKKESFPLTVTSAQKNPTAFYLCASSEGTGRVNTEAFFGQGTRLTVV.

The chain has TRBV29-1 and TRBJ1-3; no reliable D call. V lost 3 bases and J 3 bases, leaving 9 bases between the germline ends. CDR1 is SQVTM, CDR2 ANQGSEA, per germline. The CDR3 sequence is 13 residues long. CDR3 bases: TGCAGCGTTGAGGGTCAGATTGGAAACACCATATATTTT. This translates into CSVEGQIGNTIYF. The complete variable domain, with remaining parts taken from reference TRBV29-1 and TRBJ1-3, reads SAVISQKPSRDICQRGTSLTIQCQVDSQVTMMFWYRQQPGQSLTLIATANQGSEATYESGFVIDKFPISRPNLTFSTLTVSNMSPEDSSIYLCSVEGQIGNTIYFGEGSWLTVV.

The CDR3 nucleotides read TGTGCCAGCAGCCCGGGACAGAGTGAAGCTTTCTTT. Translated, it gives CASSPGQSEAFF. The V gene is TRBV5-4, the J gene TRBJ1-1, with TRBD1 matching over 7 bases. This CDR3 has 12 residues. The V segment lost 4 bases and the J segment 7 bases; nucleotides outside the gene matches: 4. Germline V gives CDR1 SGHNT, CDR2 YYREEE (reference sequence).

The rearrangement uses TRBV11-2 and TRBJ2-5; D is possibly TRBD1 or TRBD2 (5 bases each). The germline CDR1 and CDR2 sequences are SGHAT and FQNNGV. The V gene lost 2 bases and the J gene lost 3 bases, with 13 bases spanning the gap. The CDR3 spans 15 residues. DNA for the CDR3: TGTGCCAGCAGCTTATTCGGGACGGTTGAAGAGACCCAGTACTTC. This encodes CASSLFGTVEETQYF.

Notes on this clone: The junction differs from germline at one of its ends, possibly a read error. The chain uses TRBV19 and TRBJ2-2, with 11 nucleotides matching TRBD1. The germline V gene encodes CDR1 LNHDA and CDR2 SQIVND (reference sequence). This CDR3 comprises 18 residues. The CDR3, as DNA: TGTGCCAGTAATATAGACCTGGACAGGGGGCAGGACACCGGGGAGCTGTTTTTT. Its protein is CASNIDLDRGQDTGELFF.

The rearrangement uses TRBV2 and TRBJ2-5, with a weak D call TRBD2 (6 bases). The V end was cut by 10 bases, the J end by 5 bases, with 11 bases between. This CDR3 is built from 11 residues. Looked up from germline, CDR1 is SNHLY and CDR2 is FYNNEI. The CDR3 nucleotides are TGTGCCAATCCCCGGGGGGAGACCCAGTACTTC. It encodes CANPRGETQYF.

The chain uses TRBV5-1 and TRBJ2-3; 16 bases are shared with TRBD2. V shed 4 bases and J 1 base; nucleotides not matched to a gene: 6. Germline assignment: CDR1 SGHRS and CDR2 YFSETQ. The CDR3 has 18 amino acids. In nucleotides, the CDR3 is TGCGCCAGCAGCCTGGGGACTAGCGGGGGGGCAGGCACAGATACGCAGTATTTT. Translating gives CASSLGTSGGAGTDTQYF.

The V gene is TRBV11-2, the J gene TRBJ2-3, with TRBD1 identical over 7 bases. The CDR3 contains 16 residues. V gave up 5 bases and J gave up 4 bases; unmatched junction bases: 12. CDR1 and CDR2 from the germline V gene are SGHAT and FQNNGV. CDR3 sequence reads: CASSKFLTGPADTQYF. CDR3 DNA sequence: TGTGCCAGCAGCAAGTTCCTGACAGGGCCCGCAGATACGCAGTATTTT.

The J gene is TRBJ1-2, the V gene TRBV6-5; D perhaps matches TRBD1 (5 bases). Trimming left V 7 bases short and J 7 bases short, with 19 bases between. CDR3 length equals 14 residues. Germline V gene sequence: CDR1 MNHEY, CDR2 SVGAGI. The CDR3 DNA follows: TGTGCCAGCACCCTGCTAGAGGGGTTTTCTGGCTACACCTTC. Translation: CASTLLEGFSGYTF.

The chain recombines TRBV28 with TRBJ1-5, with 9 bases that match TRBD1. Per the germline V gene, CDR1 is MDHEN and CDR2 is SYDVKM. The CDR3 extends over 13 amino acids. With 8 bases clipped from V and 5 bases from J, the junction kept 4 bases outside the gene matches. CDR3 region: CASARDRDQPQHF. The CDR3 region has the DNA TGTGCCAGCGCCCGGGACAGGGATCAGCCCCAGCATTTT.

The CDR3 sequence: CASSSRQGGTDTQYF. DNA for the CDR3: TGTGCCAGCAGCTCCCGACAAGGGGGGACAGATACGCAGTATTTT. The gene calls are TRBV7-6 and TRBJ2-3; either TRBD1 or TRBD2 may supply D (6 bases each). The length of the CDR3 is 15 residues. Trimming removed 4 bases at V and 3 bases at J, with 14 bases between. Germline values: CDR1 SGHVS, CDR2 FNYEAQ.

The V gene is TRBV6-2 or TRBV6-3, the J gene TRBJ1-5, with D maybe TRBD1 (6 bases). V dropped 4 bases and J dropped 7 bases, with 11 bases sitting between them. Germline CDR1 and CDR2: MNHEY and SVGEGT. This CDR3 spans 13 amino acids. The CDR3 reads CASSSQGGQPQHF. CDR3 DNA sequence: TGTGCCAGCAGTTCACAGGGAGGGCAGCCCCAGCATTTT.

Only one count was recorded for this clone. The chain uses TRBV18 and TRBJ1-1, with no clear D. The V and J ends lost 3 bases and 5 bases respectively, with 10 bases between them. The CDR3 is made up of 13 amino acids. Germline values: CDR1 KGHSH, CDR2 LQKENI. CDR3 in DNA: TGTGCCAGCTCACCTACCAGAGAGACTGAAGCTTTCTTT. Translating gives CASSPTRETEAFF.

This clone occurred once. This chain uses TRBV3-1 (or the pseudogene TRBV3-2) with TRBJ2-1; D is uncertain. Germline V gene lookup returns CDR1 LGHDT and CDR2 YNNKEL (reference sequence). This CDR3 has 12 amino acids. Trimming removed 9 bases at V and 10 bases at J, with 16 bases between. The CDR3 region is CASSPVTGEQFF. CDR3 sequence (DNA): TGTGCCAGTTCTCCGGTGACTGGGGAGCAGTTCTTC.

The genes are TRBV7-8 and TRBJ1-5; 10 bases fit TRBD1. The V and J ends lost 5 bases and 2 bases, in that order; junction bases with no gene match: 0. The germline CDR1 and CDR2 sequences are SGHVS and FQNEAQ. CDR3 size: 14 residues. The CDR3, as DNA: TGTGCCAGCAGCGGGACAGGGGGCAATCAGCCCCAGCATTTT. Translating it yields CASSGTGGNQPQHF.

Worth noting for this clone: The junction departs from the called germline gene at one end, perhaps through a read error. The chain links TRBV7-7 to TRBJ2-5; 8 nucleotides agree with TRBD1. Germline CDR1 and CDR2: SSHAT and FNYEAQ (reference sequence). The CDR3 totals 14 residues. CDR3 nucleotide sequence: TGTGCTAGCAGCTTATGGACAGGGCACGAGACCCAGTACTTC. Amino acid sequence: CASSLWTGHETQYF.